This T cell receptor (beta chain) was recovered during a study of blood T cell repertoires in COVID-19 (dated by TCRdb to 2020 to 2022). The study in broad terms: Samples from collaborators originated in the United States, Italy and Spain and spanned both the acute and convalescent phases of COVID-19. The material from the prospective study consisted of cDNA or gDNA derived from T cells, B-cell-depleted T cells, or PBMCs. A de-identified subject ID, COVID-19 status, age in years and sex were almost always included in the sample metadata. A freely available public database, intended as a resource for researchers studying the immune response to SARS-CoV-2, is where the repertoires were released. Where available, HLA class I and class II types were taken from metadata supplied by the sample provider and were not determined by assay-based typing. The dataset comprised deeply sampled blood TCRbeta repertoires from subjects exposed to, actively infected with, or recovered from COVID-19. Samples were obtained from the ongoing ImmuneRACE study (first 160 participants) and from approximately 1,200 subjects provided by 6 global collaborators.

Study-wide findings and limitations: Clinical and demographic metadata were provided uncurated, with the amount varying by source and participant.

One collaborating source in Seattle enrolled patients during active infection and followed them longitudinally through the course of disease. Whole blood was collected in K2EDTA tubes by collaborating institutions according to the institutions' own protocols. For TCRbeta analysis, collaborators shipped samples as frozen whole blood, isolated PBMCs, or DNA extracted from either of those sample types. TCRbeta CDR3 regions were amplified from genomic DNA by means of the immunoSEQ Assay, a bias-controlled multiplex PCR. Per the source publication's procedure: The number of nucleated cells in each sample was estimated by amplification of reference gene primers within the assay. Sequence reads were collapsed and filtered to measure the absolute abundance of every unique TCRbeta CDR3 rearrangement. For each sample, productive Simpson clonality was calculated by taking the square root of Simpson's diversity index across productive rearrangements. Not all clones reach the TCRdb copy of this immuneACCESS table, which keeps in-frame sequences only. Checked studies attribute under half of the gap to unresolved V genes and leave the rest unexplained. V, J and clone size are those of that table, while D and trimming were read from the DNA. A total of 310,000 or so clones appear in this sample, about nine tenths of them only once. Around 10% of the sample rests with the top ten.

Between the V and J ends, shortened by 2 bases and 8 bases respectively, the junction contains 9 bases. The CDR1 and CDR2 encoded by the germline V gene (reference sequence) are SEHNR and FQNEAQ. The CDR3 spans 12 residues, from the cysteine through the phenylalanine. Only CDR3 DNA remains: 36 bases, in frame from the first base. This clone appeared a single time. Its specific antigen is unknown. Per-base quality was not reported, and no clone a single base away is much larger than it. This clonotype was obtained from a woman aged 25 to 39 with COVID-19, enrolled during active disease. The chain is made from TRBV7-9 and TRBJ1-1, with a tentative D gene TRBD1 over 5 matching bases. The sequencing input was peripheral blood. The nucleotides are TGTGCCAGCAGCTTAATGGGGCAGGAAGCTTTCTTT. The encoded protein is CASSLMGQEAFF.